Below, one T cell receptor (beta chain) is given with its context. These data belong to a study of tumor and adjacent non-tumor tissue in lung cancer. Study-wide background: The cohort had 12 adenocarcinoma, a couple of squamous cell and 1 small cell patients.

The CDR3 extends over 16 amino acids. Trimming at V came to 4 bases and at J to 8 bases, leaving 14 bases not matched to a gene. Germline V lookup: CDR1 SGHAT, CDR2 FQNNGV. Three rounds of nested PCR, following a modified ARM-PCR protocol, produced the TCRbeta library. TCRdb processed the multiplex PCR reads anew with MiXCR; each CDR3 protein has one entry. The sample carries roughly 43,000 distinct CDR3 sequences, 60% recorded once. This sample's RNA came from whole unsorted tissue. Distant lung tissue was collected more than 3 cm away from the tumor edge. Material for sequencing was distant non-tumor lung tissue. The chain employs TRBV11-2 and TRBJ2-1; 7 bases map to TRBD2. The TCR originated in a man between 45 and 60 years old with non-small cell lung cancer. CDR3 nucleotide sequence: TGTGCCAGCAGCTCCTTAATTAGCGGGTCGAAGTATGAGCAGTTCTTC. It specifies CASSSLISGSKYEQFF.